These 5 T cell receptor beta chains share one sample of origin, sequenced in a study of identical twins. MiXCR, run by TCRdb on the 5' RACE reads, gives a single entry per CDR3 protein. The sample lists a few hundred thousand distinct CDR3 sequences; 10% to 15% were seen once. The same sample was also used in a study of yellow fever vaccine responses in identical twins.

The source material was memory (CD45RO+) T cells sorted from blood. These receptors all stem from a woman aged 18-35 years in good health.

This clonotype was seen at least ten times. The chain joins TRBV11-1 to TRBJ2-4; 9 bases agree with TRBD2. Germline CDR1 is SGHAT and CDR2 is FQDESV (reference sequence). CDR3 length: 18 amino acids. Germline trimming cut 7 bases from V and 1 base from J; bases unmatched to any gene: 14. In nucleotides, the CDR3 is TGTGCCAGCACCTCAGTGACTAGCGGCCCCCGGGCCAAAAACATTCAGTACTTC. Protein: CASTSVTSGPRAKNIQYF.

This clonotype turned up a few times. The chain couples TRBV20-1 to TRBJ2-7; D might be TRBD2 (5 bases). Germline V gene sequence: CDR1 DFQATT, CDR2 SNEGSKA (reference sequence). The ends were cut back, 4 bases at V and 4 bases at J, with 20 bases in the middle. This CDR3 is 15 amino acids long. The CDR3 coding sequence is TGCAGTGCTATGTCCCGGGTCCCGAGGGCTTACGAGCAGTACTTC. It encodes CSAMSRVPRAYEQYF.

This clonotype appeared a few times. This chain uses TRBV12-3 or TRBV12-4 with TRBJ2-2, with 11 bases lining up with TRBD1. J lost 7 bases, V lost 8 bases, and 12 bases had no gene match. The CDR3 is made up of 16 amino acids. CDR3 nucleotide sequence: TGTGCCAGCGACTCAGGGACAGGGGGTATGGGCGGGGAGCTGTTTTTT. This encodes CASDSGTGGMGGELFF.

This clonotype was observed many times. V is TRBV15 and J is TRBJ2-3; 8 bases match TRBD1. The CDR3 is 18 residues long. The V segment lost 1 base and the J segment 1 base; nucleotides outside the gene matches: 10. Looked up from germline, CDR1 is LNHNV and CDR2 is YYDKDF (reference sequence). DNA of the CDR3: TGTGCCACCAGCAGAGTTCACGGACAGGGATGGGGCACAGATACGCAGTATTTT. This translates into CATSRVHGQGWGTDTQYF.

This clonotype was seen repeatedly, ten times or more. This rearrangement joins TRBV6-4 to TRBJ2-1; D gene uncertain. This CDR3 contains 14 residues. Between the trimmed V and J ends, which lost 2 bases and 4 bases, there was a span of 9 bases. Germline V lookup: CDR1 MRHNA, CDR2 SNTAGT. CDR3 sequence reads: CASSDESEYNEQFF. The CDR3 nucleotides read TGTGCCAGCAGTGACGAGTCAGAGTACAATGAGCAGTTCTTC.